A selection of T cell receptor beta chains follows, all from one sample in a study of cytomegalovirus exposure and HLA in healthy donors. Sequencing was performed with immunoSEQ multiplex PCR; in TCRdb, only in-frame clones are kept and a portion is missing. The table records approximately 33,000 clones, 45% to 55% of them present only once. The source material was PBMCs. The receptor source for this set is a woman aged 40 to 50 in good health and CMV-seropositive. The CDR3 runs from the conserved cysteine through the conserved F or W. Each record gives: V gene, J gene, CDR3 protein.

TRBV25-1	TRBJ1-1	CASSDPQTSGTEAFF
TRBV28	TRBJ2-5	CASRTGSRETQYF
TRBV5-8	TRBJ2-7	CASSVDRFEQYF
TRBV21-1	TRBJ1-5	CASSKLRAGQPQHF
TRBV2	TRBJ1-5	CASSGTGGNQPQHF
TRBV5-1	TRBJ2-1	CASSLVGKQFF
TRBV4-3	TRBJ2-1	CASSLSSGGGYNEQFF
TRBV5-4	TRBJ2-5	CASSSQGRETQYF
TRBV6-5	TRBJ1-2	CASSIRERGGYGYTF
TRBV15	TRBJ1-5	CATSSALGHNQPQHF
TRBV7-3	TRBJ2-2	CASSLGAGGTGELFF
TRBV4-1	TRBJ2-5	CASTRLAGSQETQYF
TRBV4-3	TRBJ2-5	CASSQNLGLAETQYF
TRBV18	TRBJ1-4	CASSPQRDEKLFF
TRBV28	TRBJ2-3	CASRLGGVGSDTQYF
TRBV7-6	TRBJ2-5	CASSLMSGLTGTQYF
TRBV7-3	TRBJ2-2	CASSLQSNTGELFF
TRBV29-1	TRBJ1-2	CSVEQGGGFYGYTF
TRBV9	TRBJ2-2	CASSVEGAPHGELFF
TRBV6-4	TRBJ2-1	CASTGLAGREQFF
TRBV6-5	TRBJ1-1	CASSYRGTPDEAFF
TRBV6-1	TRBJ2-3	CASSGLAGGPDTQYF
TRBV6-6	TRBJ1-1	CASTAGYSAFF
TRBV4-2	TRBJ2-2	CASSQDEGGAGELFF
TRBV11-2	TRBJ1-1	CASSLEAGMNTEAFF
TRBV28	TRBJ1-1	CASSTPTTEAFF
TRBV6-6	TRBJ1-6	CASSRGEGWNNSPLHF
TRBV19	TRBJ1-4	CASSHNRLSTNEKLFF
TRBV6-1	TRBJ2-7	CASSDMGQGSYEQYF
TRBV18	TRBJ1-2	CASSPTGVRDGYTF
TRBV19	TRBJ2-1	CAAGQGWYNEQFF
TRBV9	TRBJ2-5	CASSVAEGGSWETQYF
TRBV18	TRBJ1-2	CASSRDRQSTNYGYTF
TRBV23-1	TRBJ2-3	CASSQSGLAGGPYTSTDTQYF
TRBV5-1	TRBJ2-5	CASSARLAQGETQYF
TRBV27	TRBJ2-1	CASSRTGDNEQFF
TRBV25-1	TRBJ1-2	CASSETGTGGLGYTF
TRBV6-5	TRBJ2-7	CASSPVSVRGEQYF
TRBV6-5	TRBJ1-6	CASTQQGAFNSPLHF
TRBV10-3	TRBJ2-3	CAISRTGRMADTQYF
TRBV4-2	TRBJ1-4	CASSHEAGGGEEKLLF
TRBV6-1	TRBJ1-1	CASSEIGTGSTEAFF
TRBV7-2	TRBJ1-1	CASSLTMNTEAFF
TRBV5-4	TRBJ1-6	CASSLVAGYNSPLHF
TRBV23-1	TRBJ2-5	CASSHTPGTGVVWTQYF
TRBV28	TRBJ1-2	CASSSDRGASNYGYTF
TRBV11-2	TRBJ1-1	CASSWGTGVTEAFF
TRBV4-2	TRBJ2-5	CASSQDASGGQETQYF
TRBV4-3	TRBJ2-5	CASSQSRGPQETQYF
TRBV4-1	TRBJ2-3	CASSQVRGFSTDTQYF
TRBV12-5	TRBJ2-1	CASGSGSYNEQFF
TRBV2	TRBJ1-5	CASSAFRTGGAQPQHF
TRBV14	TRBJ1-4	CASSQGGGKLFF
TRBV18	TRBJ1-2	CASSQGQGDGYTF
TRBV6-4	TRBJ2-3	CASSQLESSTDTQYF